The clone carrying this T cell receptor (beta chain) was detected a few times. Antigen: not known. The sorted Tregs were CD4+CD25+CD127-/low cells. Semi-nested PCR with Nested Universal Primer A followed constant-region reverse priming of full-length variable regions. TCRdb reprocessed the 5' RACE reads via MiXCR and lists one record per CDR3 protein. The sample comprises 62,000 or so distinct CDR3 sequences, roughly 28% of which are singletons, and 2% to 2.5% rests with the top ten. Germline V gene lookup returns CDR1 ENHRY and CDR2 SYGVKD. The CDR3 totals 13 residues. V gave up 7 bases and J gave up 4 bases, with 13 bases separating them. Study-level points and caveats: Tumor Tregs overlapped most with tumor, then blood, naive CD4+ cells.

This sequence joins TRBV10-3 and TRBJ1-1, with a possible D match to TRBD1 (5 bases). The source is a female donor with breast cancer. The specimen was tumor-infiltrating Tregs sorted from the breast tumor. CDR3 region: CAITLGEGTEAFF. CDR3 coding DNA: TGTGCCATCACCCTGGGGGAGGGCACTGAAGCTTTCTTT.